This is a list of T cell receptor beta chains from one sample in a study of vaccination and CD4 T cells after COVID-19. TCRdb used MiXCR to reprocess the PCR reads, holding one entry per CDR3 protein. Here the sample spans about 21,000 distinct CDR3 sequences, around three fifths being singletons. The specimen comprised CD4+ T cells from blood, sampled before SARS-CoV-2 vaccination. These receptors originate from a human donor who had recovered from COVID-19. Both conserved end residues are part of each CDR3. Each record gives: D gene, CDR3 length, clone size, J gene, V gene, CDR3 DNA, CDR3 protein. A D gene is named only where the DNA matches it firmly. Clone size is stated in some rows and not others, as once, few, many or a class when expanded.

>-|15|-|TRBJ2-6|TRBV6-2/TRBV6-3
TGTGCCAGCAGTTCTACAGGGACTGGGGCCAACGTCCTGACTTTC
CASSSTGTGANVLTF
>-|15|few|TRBJ2-1|TRBV7-3
TGTGCCAGCAGCTTAAGTGTCAATGACGGATCTCTGCAGTTCTTC
CASSLSVNDGSLQFF
>TRBD2|15|-|TRBJ2-7|TRBV19
TGTGCCAGTAGTTCCCGGACTAGCGGGACGTACGAGCAGTACTTC
CASSSRTSGTYEQYF
>-|12|-|TRBJ1-1|TRBV10-3
TGTGCCATCAGTGTCGGGCTCACTGAAGCTTTCTTT
CAISVGLTEAFF
>TRBD2|12|-|TRBJ2-7|TRBV30
TGTGCGCGGACTAGCGGGACCGGCGAGCAGTACTTC
CARTSGTGEQYF
>-|13|few|TRBJ2-5|TRBV10-1
TGCGCCAGCCCTCTATCTAAGCAAGAGACCCAGTACTTC
CASPLSKQETQYF
>TRBD2|16|-|TRBJ2-1|TRBV28
TGTGCCAGCAGTTCCCTTGGCGGGAGCTCCTACAATGAGCAGTTCTTC
CASSSLGGSSYNEQFF
>-|15|-|TRBJ1-2|TRBV24-1
TGTGCCACCAGTGATTCACAGTCTTCTAACTATGGCTACACCTTC
CATSDSQSSNYGYTF
>TRBD2|14|-|TRBJ2-7|TRBV5-4
TGTGCCAGCAGCTCTAGCGGTTACTCCTACGAGCAGTACTTC
CASSSSGYSYEQYF
>-|15|-|TRBJ2-2|TRBV18
TGTGCCAGCTCACCCCTGAGTCAGAACACCGGGGAGCTGTTTTTT
CASSPLSQNTGELFF
>-|14|-|TRBJ2-7|TRBV7-9
TGTGCCAGCAGCTTATCGGCAGGCCGCTACGAGCAGTACTTC
CASSLSAGRYEQYF
>-|15|few|TRBJ2-2|TRBV27
TGTGCCAGCAGTTTAGGGAGTGCGAACACCGGGGAGCTGTTTTTT
CASSLGSANTGELFF
>-|12|-|TRBJ2-3|TRBV14
TGTGCCAGCAGCCAAGACGGTGATACGCAGTATTTT
CASSQDGDTQYF
>-|16|-|TRBJ1-1|TRBV11-1
TGTGCCAGCAGCTTAGAGAGCCCAGGGTTTGGCACTGAAGCTTTCTTT
CASSLESPGFGTEAFF
>-|13|-|TRBJ1-1|TRBV28
TGTGCCAGCAGTTCCTCAGTCTCCACTGAAGCTTTCTTT
CASSSSVSTEAFF
>-|14|-|TRBJ2-2|TRBV7-2
TGTGCCAGCAGCTTAGGTCTCGGCACCGGGGAGCTGTTTTTT
CASSLGLGTGELFF
>TRBD2|16|-|TRBJ2-1|TRBV11-2
TGTGCCAGCAGCCCCCCAGCGGGAGGTCCCGGCGTGGTGCAGTTCTTC
CASSPPAGGPGVVQFF